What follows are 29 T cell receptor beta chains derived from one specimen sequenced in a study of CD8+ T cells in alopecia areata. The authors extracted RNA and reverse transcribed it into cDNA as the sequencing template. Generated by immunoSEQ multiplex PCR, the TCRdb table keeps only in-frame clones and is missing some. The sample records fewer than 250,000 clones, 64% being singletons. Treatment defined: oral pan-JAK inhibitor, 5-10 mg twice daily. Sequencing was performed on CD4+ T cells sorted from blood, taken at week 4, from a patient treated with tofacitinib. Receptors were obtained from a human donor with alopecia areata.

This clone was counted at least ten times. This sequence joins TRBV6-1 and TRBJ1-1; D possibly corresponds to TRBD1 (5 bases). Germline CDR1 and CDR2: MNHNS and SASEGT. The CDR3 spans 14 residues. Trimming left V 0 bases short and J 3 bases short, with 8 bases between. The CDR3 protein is CASSEAGADTEAFF. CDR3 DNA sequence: TGTGCCAGCAGTGAAGCCGGGGCGGACACTGAAGCTTTCTTT.

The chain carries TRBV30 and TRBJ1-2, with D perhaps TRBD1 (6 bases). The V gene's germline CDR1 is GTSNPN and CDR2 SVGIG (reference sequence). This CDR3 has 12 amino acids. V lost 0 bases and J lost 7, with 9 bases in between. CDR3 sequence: CAWSVGGFGYTF. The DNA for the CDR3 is TGTGCCTGGAGTGTAGGGGGGTTTGGCTACACCTTC.

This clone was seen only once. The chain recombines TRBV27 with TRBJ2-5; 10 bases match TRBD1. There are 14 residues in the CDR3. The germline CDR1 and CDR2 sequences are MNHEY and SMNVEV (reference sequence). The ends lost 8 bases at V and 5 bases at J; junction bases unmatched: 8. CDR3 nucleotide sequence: TGTGCCAGCCGCTCGACAGGGGGCACGGAGACCCAGTACTTC. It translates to CASRSTGGTETQYF.

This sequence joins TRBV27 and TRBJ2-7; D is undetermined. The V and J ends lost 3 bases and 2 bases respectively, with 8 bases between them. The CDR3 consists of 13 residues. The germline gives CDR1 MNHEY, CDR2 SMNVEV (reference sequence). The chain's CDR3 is CASSFGFTYEQYF. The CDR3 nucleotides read TGTGCCAGCAGTTTTGGGTTTACCTACGAGCAGTACTTC.

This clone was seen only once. CDR3 residues: CASSRLAGGSTDTQYF. Written as DNA, the CDR3 is TGTGCCAGCAGCCGCCTAGCGGGGGGGAGCACAGATACGCAGTATTTT. The chain carries TRBV7-2 and TRBJ2-3, with 12 bases that match TRBD2. The ends lost 5 bases at V and 0 bases at J; junction bases unmatched: 3. This CDR3 is built from 16 residues. CDR1 is SGHTA and CDR2 is FQGNSA in the germline V gene.

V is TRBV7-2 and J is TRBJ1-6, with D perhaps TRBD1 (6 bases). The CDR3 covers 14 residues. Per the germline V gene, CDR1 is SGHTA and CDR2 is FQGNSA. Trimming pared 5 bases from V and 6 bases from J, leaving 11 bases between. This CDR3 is CASSPRGGNSPLHF. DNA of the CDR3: TGTGCCAGCAGCCCGAGGGGGGGTAATTCACCCCTCCACTTT.

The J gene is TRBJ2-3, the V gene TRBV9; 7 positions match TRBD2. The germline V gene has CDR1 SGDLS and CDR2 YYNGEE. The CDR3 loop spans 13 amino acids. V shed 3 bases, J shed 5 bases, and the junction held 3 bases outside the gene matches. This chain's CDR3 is CASSAGGKDTQYF. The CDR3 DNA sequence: TGTGCCAGCAGCGCGGGGGGTAAAGATACGCAGTATTTT.

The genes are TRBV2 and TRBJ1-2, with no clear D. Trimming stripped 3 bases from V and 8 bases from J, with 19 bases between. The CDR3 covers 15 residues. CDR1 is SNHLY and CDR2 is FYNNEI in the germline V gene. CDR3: CASSEEENLLRGYTF. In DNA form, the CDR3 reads TGTGCCAGCAGTGAGGAGGAAAACTTATTACGCGGCTACACCTTC. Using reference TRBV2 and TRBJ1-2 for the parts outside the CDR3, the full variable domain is EPEVTQTPSHQVTQMGQEVILRCVPISNHLYFYWYRQILGQKVEFLVSFYNNEISEKSEIFDDQFSVERPDGSNFTLKIRSTKLEDSAMYFCASSEEENLLRGYTFGSGTRLTVV.

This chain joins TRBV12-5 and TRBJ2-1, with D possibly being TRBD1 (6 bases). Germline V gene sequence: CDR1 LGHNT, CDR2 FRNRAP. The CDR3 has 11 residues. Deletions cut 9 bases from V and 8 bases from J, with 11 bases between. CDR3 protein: CARAPGDEQFF. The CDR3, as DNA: TGTGCTAGGGCCCCAGGGGATGAGCAGTTCTTC.

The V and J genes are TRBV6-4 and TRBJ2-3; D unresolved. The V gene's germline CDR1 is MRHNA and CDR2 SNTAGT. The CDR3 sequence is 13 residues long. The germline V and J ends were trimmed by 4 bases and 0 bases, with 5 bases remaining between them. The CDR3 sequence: CASSGASTDTQYF. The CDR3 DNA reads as TGTGCCAGCAGTGGCGCAAGCACAGATACGCAGTATTTT.

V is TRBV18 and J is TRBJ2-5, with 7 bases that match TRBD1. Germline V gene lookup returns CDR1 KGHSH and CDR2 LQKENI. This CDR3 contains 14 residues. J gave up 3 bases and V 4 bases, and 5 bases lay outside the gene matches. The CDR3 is CASSLGTVEETQYF. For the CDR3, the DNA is TGTGCCAGCTCACTCGGGACAGTAGAAGAGACCCAGTACTTC.

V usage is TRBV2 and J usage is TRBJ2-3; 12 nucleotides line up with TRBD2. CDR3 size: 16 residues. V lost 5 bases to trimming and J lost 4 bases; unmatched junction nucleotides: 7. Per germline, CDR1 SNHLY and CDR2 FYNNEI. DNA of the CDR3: TGTGCCAGCAGTTACCTGAGACTAGCGGGGGCAGATACGCAGTATTTT. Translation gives CASSYLRLAGADTQYF.

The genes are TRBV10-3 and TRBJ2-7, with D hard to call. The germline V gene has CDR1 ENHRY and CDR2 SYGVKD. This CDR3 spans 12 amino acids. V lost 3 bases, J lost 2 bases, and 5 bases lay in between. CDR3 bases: TGTGCCATCAGTGATCAAACCTACGAGCAGTACTTC. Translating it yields CAISDQTYEQYF.

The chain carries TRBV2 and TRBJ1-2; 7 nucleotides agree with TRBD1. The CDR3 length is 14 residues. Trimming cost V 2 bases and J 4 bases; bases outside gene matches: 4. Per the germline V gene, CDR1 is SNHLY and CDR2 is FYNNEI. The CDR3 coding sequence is TGTGCCAGCAGTGAAAGGGGGCTGGGCTATGGCTACACCTTC. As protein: CASSERGLGYGYTF.

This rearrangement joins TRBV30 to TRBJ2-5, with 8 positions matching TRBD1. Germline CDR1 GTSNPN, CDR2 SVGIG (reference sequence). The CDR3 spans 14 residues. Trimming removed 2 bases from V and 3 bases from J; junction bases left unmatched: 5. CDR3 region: CAWSSTGGKETQYF. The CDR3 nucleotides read TGTGCCTGGAGTTCAACAGGGGGGAAAGAGACCCAGTACTTC. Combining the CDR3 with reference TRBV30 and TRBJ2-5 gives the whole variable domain SQTIHQWPATLVQPVGSPLSLECTVEGTSNPNLYWYRQAAGRGLQLLFYSVGIGQISSEVPQNLSASRPQDRQFILSSKKLLLSDSGFYLCAWSSTGGKETQYFGPGTRLLVL.

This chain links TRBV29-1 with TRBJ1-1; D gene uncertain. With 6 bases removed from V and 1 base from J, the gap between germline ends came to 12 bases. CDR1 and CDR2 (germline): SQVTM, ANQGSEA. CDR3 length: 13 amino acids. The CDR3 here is CSVIEGPNTEAFF. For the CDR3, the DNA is TGCAGCGTAATCGAGGGCCCGAACACTGAAGCTTTCTTT.

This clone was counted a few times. The CDR3 sequence is CASSLEGLAGAYPGTQYF. The CDR3, as DNA: TGCGCCAGCAGCTTGGAGGGACTAGCGGGGGCCTACCCGGGTACGCAGTATTTT. The rearrangement uses TRBV5-1 and TRBJ2-3, with 14 bases identical to TRBD2. This CDR3 is built from 18 residues. V gave up 0 bases and J gave up 8 bases; unmatched junction bases: 11. In germline, CDR1 is SGHRS, CDR2 YFSETQ.

CDR3 coding DNA: TGTGCCAGCAGCTTAGCGAGCGGAAGCACAGATACGCAGTATTTT. This gives the protein CASSLASGSTDTQYF. The chain joins TRBV7-9 to TRBJ2-3; D perhaps matches TRBD2 (5 bases). Trimming took 0 bases from V and 0 from J, leaving 7 bases between them. In germline, CDR1 is SEHNR, CDR2 FQNEAQ (reference sequence). This CDR3 spans 15 amino acids.

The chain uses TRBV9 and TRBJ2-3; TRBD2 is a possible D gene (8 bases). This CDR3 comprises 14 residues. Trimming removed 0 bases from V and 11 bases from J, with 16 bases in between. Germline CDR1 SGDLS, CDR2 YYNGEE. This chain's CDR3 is CASSVAAGGDRQYF. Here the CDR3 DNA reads TGTGCCAGCAGCGTAGCGGCCGGGGGGGACAGGCAGTATTTT.

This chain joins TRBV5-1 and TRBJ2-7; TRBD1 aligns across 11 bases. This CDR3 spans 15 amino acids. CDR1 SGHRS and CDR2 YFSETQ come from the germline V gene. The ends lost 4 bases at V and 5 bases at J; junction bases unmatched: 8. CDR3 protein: CASSLRTGGYDEQYF. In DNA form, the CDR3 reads TGCGCCAGCAGCCTCCGGACAGGGGGCTATGACGAGCAGTACTTC.

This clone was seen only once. CDR3 sequence: CAWTVVVLGDTQYF. CDR3 in DNA: TGTGCCTGGACAGTTGTCGTCCTCGGAGATACGCAGTATTTT. This chain links TRBV30 with TRBJ2-3; unclear D gene. Germline CDR1 GTSNPN, CDR2 SVGIG (reference sequence). Trimming removed 4 bases from V and 5 bases from J, with 16 bases in between. The CDR3 loop spans 14 amino acids.

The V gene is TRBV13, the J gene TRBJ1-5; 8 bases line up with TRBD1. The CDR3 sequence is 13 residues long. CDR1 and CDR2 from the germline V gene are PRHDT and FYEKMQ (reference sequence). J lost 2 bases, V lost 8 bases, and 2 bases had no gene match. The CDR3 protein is CASGQGGNQPQHF. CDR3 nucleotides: TGTGCCAGCGGACAGGGAGGCAATCAGCCCCAGCATTTT.

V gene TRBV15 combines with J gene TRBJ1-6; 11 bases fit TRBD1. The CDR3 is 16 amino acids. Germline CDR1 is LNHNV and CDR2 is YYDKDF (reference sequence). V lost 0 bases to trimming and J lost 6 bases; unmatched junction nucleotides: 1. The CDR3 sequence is CATSRDGTGGNSPLHF. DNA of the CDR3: TGTGCCACCAGCAGAGACGGGACAGGGGGTAATTCACCCCTCCACTTT.

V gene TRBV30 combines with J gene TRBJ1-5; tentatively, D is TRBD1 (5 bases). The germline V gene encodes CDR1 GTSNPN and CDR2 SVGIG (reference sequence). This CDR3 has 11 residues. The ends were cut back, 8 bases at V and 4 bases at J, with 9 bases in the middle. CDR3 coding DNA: TGTGCCGGGGGAGAAAATCAGCCCCAGCATTTT. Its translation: CAGGENQPQHF.

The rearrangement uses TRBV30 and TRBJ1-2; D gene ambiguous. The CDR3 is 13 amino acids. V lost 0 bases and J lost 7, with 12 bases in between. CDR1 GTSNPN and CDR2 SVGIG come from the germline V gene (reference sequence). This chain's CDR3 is CAWSVVGFGGYTF. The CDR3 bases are TGTGCCTGGAGTGTAGTAGGGTTTGGTGGCTACACCTTC.

The CDR3 bases are TGTGCCAGCAGCCTAGCCCGCTCCCAGACCTTCCAAGAGACCCAGTACTTC. It codes for CASSLARSQTFQETQYF. The chain is built from TRBV11-2 and TRBJ2-5; possibly TRBD2 for D (5 bases). The CDR3 has 17 residues. Germline CDR1 is SGHAT and CDR2 is FQNNGV. Trimming cost V 5 bases and J 1 base, with 20 bases left between them.

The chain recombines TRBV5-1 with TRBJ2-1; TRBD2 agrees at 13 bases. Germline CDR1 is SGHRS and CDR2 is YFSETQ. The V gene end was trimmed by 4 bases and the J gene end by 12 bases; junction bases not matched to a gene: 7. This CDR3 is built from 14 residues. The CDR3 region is CASSPGTSGDRQFF. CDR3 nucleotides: TGCGCCAGCAGCCCGGGGACTAGCGGGGATAGGCAGTTCTTC.

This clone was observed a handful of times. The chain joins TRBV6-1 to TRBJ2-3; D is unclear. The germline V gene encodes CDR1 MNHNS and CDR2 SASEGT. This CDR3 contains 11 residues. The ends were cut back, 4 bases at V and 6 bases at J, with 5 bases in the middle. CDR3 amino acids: CASSAQDTQYF. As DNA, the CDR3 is TGTGCCAGCAGTGCGCAGGATACGCAGTATTTT.

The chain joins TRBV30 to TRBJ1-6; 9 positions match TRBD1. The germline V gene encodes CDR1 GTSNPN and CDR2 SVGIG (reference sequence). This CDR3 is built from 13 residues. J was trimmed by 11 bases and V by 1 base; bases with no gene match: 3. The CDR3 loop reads CAWSEDRGAPLHF. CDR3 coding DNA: TGTGCCTGGAGTGAGGACAGGGGTGCACCCCTCCACTTT. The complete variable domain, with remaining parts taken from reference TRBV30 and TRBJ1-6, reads SQTIHQWPATLVQPVGSPLSLECTVEGTSNPNLYWYRQAAGRGLQLLFYSVGIGQISSEVPQNLSASRPQDRQFILSSKKLLLSDSGFYLCAWSEDRGAPLHFGNGTRLTVT.